The 10 T cell receptor beta chains given below trace back to one sample, sequenced in a study of cytomegalovirus exposure and HLA in healthy donors (dated by TCRdb to about 2017). The library relied on the immunoSEQ multiplex PCR assay. The multiplex PCR relied on a mix of 60 forward primers for TCR Vbeta segments and 13 reverse primers for TCR Jbeta segments. TCRdb holds this immuneACCESS table with in-frame rearrangements only. Some clones are missing; in checked studies, unresolved V genes explain under half, and the rest has no known cause. Here the sample has 120,000 or so clones; 70% to 90% occur a single time. The top ten hold 1.5% to 2% of the sample. Sequences were obtained from PBMCs. The receptors shown here come from a man aged 40-50 years in good health and CMV-seronegative.

J is TRBJ1-5 and V is TRBV5-4; 8 nucleotides line up with TRBD1. V shed 0 bases, J shed 6 bases, and the junction held 5 bases outside the gene matches. CDR1 is SGHNT and CDR2 is YYREEE in the germline V gene (reference sequence). The CDR3 runs 15 residues. The CDR3 DNA reads as TGTGCCAGCAGCTTGGACAGGGGGGTTAGTCAGCCCCAGCATTTT. Its translation is CASSLDRGVSQPQHF.

V gene TRBV5-6 combines with J gene TRBJ1-4; 7 nucleotides align to TRBD1. Germline lookup yields CDR1 SGHDT and CDR2 YYEEEE. Trimming removed 3 bases from V and 7 bases from J; junction bases left unmatched: 9. The CDR3 covers 15 residues. The CDR3 DNA sequence: TGTGCCAGCAGCTCGAATCGACAGGGAGGTGAAAAACTGTTTTTT. Its translation is CASSSNRQGGEKLFF.

For this clone: Distinct nucleotide sequences in the sample also encode this CDR3. The V call is TRBV5-1, the J call TRBJ1-1; no firm D call. There are 13 residues in the CDR3. The germline V gene encodes CDR1 SGHRS and CDR2 YFSETQ. Trimming took 3 bases from V and 0 from J, leaving 6 bases between them. CDR3 in amino acids: CASSSTVNTEAFF. CDR3 bases: TGCGCCAGCAGCTCAACAGTGAACACTGAAGCTTTCTTT.

This clone was observed a few times. The chain couples TRBV6-5 to TRBJ1-5; 7 bases are shared with TRBD1. The V gene's germline CDR1 is MNHEY and CDR2 SVGAGI. With V trimmed by 3 bases and J by 1 base, 3 bases remained unmatched. This CDR3 spans 15 amino acids. CDR3 sequence (DNA): TGTGCCAGCAGTTATGACAGGGCCAGCAATCAGCCCCAGCATTTT. It encodes CASSYDRASNQPQHF.

This chain connects TRBV30 to TRBJ1-1, with D perhaps TRBD1 (5 bases). CDR1 GTSNPN and CDR2 SVGIG come from the germline V gene (reference sequence). The CDR3 covers 12 residues. V gave up 1 base and J gave up 8 bases, with 11 bases separating them. The CDR3 DNA reads TGTGCCTGGAGTGCCCACCGACAGGAAGCTTTCTTT. Translation gives CAWSAHRQEAFF.

The chain couples TRBV7-6 to TRBJ2-3; 8 bases fit TRBD1. The V and J ends lost 1 base and 9 bases, in that order; junction bases with no gene match: 0. The V gene's germline CDR1 is SGHVS and CDR2 FNYEAQ. The CDR3 runs 12 residues. For the CDR3, the DNA is TGTGCCAGCAGCTTAGGACAGGGGACGCAGTATTTT. Residues: CASSLGQGTQYF. Filled out from reference TRBV7-6 and TRBJ2-3, the complete variable domain reads GAGVSQSPRYKVTKRGQDVALRCDPISGHVSLYWYRQALGQGPEFLTYFNYEAQQDKSGLPNDRFSAERPEGSISTLTIQRTEQRDSAMYRCASSLGQGTQYFGPGTRLTVL.

The rearrangement uses TRBV10-1 and TRBJ2-7; 13 positions match TRBD2. The V gene's germline CDR1 is WNHNN and CDR2 SYGVQD (reference sequence). The CDR3 is made up of 16 amino acids. Trimming at V came to 2 bases and at J to 2 bases, leaving 3 bases not matched to a gene. The CDR3 sequence: CASSEHTSGGAYEQYF. The DNA for the CDR3 is TGCGCCAGCAGTGAGCATACTAGCGGGGGGGCCTACGAGCAGTACTTC.

CDR3 amino acids: CASSLGDRSMNTEAFF. CDR3 nucleotides: TGTGCCAGCAGCTTAGGCGACAGGAGCATGAACACTGAAGCTTTCTTT. The chain combines TRBV13 with TRBJ1-1; possible D gene TRBD1, 6 bases. Germline CDR1 PRHDT, CDR2 FYEKMQ (reference sequence). This CDR3 has 16 residues. The germline V and J ends were trimmed by 0 bases and 0 bases, with 11 bases remaining between them.

This clone has just one count. The chain combines TRBV4-2 with TRBJ2-1; 9 bases line up with TRBD1. After removal of 3 bases from V and 3 bases from J, the junction contained 3 bases not matched to a gene. This CDR3 spans 15 amino acids. The germline CDR1 and CDR2 sequences are LGHNA and YNFKEQ. The CDR3 loop reads CASSQDRGHYNEQFF. In DNA, the CDR3 is TGTGCCAGCAGCCAGGACAGGGGCCACTACAATGAGCAGTTCTTC.

As for this clone: Other nucleotide sequences in the sample specify the same CDR3. The rearrangement uses TRBV9 and TRBJ1-1; D uncertain. Germline CDR1 SGDLS, CDR2 YYNGEE. Trimming took off 4 bases at V and 1 base at J, with 8 bases between the two ends. The CDR3 extends over 13 amino acids. CDR3 sequence reads: CASSLSGNTEAFF. The CDR3, as DNA: TGTGCCAGCAGCCTCTCCGGGAACACTGAAGCTTTCTTT.